This T cell receptor beta chain was observed in a study of Ad26.COV2.S vaccination and SARS-CoV-2 variants. Stated treatment: around 19 received Ad26.COV2.S at low or high dose, single or two shots; about 5 received placebo; per-sample allocation not given. Repertoires come from day 63 after the first vaccine or placebo injection. Generated by immunoSEQ multiplex PCR, the TCRdb table keeps only in-frame clones and is missing some. The sample has around 250,000 clones, approximately 87% seen once; the top ten hold less than 3.5%. CDR1 is SGHRS and CDR2 is YFSETQ in the germline V gene. Trimming stripped 2 bases from V and 0 bases from J, with 5 bases between. CDR3 length: 14 amino acids.

This material consisted of peripheral blood, taken in a trial of Ad26.COV2.S vaccine versus placebo. The sequence came from a person between 18 and 59 years old who received the Ad26.COV2.S COVID-19 vaccine or a placebo. The J gene is TRBJ2-2, the V gene TRBV5-1; no clear D. DNA for the CDR3: TGCGCCAGCAGCTTCCTGGCGAACACCGGGGAGCTGTTTTTT. This codes for CASSFLANTGELFF. The full variable domain, its missing parts supplied by reference TRBV5-1 and TRBJ2-2, is KAGVTQTPRYLIKTRGQQVTLSCSPISGHRSVSWYQQTPGQGLQFLFEYFSETQRNKGNFPGRFSGRQFSNSRSEMNVSTLELGDSALYLCASSFLANTGELFFGEGSRLTVL.